This T cell receptor (beta chain) is drawn from a study of cytomegalovirus exposure and HLA in healthy donors. Study findings and constraints: Being indistinguishable, some V segments were excluded, TRBV6-2 and TRBV6-3 among them.

Concerning this clone itself: Its antigen is not identified.

Trimming took 5 bases from V and 4 from J; bases not matched to a gene: 5. Germline V CDR1 and CDR2: MNHNS, SASEGT. There are 15 residues in the CDR3. Use of 60 Vbeta and 13 Jbeta primers characterized the PCR. Authors' processing steps: Roughly 10 million shared chains were among some 75 million unique TCR beta chains counted in a later analysis. The table came from immunoSEQ multiplex PCR; TCRdb's copy has only in-frame clones and leaves some out. D and trimming come from the DNA, and the V and J calls and clone size come from that table. The data contain some 130,000 clones, roughly four fifths of them seen just once; the ten biggest clones take up approximately 10%.

The chain recombines TRBV6-1 with TRBJ2-3; the match to TRBD2 covers 11 bases. The receptor comes from a male donor in good health and CMV-seropositive. The sequencing sample was made of PBMCs. CDR3 coding DNA: TGTGCCAGCAGTCTAGCGGGAGGTCTCTCAGATACGCAGTATTTT. It codes for CASSLAGGLSDTQYF.